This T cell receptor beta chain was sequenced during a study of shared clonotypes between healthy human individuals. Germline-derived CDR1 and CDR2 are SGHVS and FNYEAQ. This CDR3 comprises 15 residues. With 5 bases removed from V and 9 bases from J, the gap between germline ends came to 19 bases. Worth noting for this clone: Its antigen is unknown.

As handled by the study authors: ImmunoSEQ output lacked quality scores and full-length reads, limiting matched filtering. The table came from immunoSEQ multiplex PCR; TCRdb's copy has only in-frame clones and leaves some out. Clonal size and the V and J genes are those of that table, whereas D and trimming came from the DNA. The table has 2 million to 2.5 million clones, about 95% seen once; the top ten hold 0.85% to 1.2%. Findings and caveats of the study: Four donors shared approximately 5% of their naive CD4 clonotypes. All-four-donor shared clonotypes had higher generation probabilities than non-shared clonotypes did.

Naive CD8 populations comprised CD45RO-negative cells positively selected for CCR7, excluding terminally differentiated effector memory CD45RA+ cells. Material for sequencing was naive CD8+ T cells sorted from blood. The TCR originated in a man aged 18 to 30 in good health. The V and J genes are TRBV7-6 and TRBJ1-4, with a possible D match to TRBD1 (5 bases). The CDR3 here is CASSEGTPVRKKLFF. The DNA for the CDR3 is TGTGCCAGCAGCGAAGGGACGCCTGTGCGGAAAAAACTGTTTTTT.